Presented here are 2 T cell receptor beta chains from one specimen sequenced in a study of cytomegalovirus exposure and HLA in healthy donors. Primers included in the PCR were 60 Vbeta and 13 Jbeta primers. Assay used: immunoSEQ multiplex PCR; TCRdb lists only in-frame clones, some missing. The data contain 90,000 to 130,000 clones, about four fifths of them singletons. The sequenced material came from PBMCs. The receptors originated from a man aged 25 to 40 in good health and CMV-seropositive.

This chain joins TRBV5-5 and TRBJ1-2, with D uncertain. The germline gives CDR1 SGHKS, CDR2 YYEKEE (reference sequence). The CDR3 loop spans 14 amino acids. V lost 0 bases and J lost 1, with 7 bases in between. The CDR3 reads CASSLDSLNYGYTF. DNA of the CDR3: TGTGCCAGCAGCTTGGACAGCCTTAACTATGGCTACACCTTC.

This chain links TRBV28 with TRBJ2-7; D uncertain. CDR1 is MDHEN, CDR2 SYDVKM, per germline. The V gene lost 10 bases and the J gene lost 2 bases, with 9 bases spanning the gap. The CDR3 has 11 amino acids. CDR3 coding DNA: TGTGCCACGAGCGATACCTACGAGCAGTACGTC. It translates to CATSDTYEQYV.